Listed below are T cell receptor beta chains from one sample, sequenced in a study of cytomegalovirus exposure and HLA in healthy donors. TCRdb's copy holds only in-frame clones and misses some; the assay was immunoSEQ multiplex PCR. Altogether around 100,000 clones are present, approximately 73% being singletons, with the ten largest covering less than 4.5%. The specimen sequenced was PBMCs. These receptors were obtained from a man aged 35 to 55 in good health and CMV-seronegative. The CDR3 runs from the conserved cysteine through the conserved F or W. A D gene is named only where the DNA matches it firmly. Some rows have no size entry. The others give once, few or many, or a class for an expanded clone.

clone_size	v_call	j_call	d_call	cdr3_aa	cdr3_nt
NA	TRBV5-4	TRBJ2-7	TRBD1	CASSPGQGDSYEQYF	TGTGCCAGCAGCCCCGGACAGGGGGACTCCTACGAGCAGTACTTC
NA	TRBV5-6	TRBJ2-7	NA	CASSRIGLTYEQYF	TGTGCCAGCAGCCGAATCGGACTCACCTACGAGCAGTACTTC
NA	TRBV29-1	TRBJ2-3	TRBD2	CSVIGLAESTDTQYF	TGCAGCGTGATAGGACTAGCGGAGAGCACAGATACGCAGTATTTT
NA	TRBV6-1	TRBJ2-5	TRBD2	CASSEGLAGGAETQYF	TGTGCCAGCAGTGAAGGACTAGCGGGGGGGGCAGAGACCCAGTACTTC
few	TRBV6-5	TRBJ2-2	NA	CASSIQREGTGELFF	TGTGCCAGCAGCATTCAGAGGGAAGGCACCGGGGAGCTGTTTTTT
NA	TRBV27	TRBJ2-3	TRBD1	CASRSDRVTDTQYF	TGTGCCAGCAGGTCGGACAGGGTAACAGATACGCAGTATTTT
NA	TRBV6-1	TRBJ1-5	TRBD1	CASSEAAGGSNQPQHF	TGTGCCAGCAGTGAAGCCGCAGGGGGGAGCAATCAGCCCCAGCATTTT
NA	TRBV5-5	TRBJ2-1	TRBD1	CASSLEQGARNEQFF	TGTGCCAGCAGCTTGGAACAGGGGGCTCGCAATGAGCAGTTCTTC
NA	TRBV19	TRBJ2-1	NA	CASRQGGVLYNEQFF	TGTGCCAGTAGACAAGGGGGGGTTCTCTACAATGAGCAGTTCTTC
few	TRBV2	TRBJ1-1	NA	CASSELPGKNTEAFF	TGTGCCAGCAGTGAACTTCCAGGAAAGAACACTGAAGCTTTCTTT
NA	TRBV19	TRBJ1-1	TRBD1	CASSIGQGRPPNTEAFF	TGTGCCAGTAGTATTGGACAGGGCAGGCCCCCGAACACTGAAGCTTTCTTT
few	TRBV2	TRBJ2-1	TRBD1	CASTGTGRGEQFF	TGTGCCAGCACCGGGACAGGGAGAGGTGAGCAGTTCTTC
NA	TRBV29-1	TRBJ2-7	TRBD1	CSAVDRSYEQYF	TGCAGCGCGGTGGACAGGTCCTACGAGCAGTACTTC
NA	TRBV27	TRBJ2-4	TRBD2	CASRAGIAGTLAKNIQYF	TGTGCCAGCAGGGCCGGGATAGCGGGGACTTTAGCCAAAAACATTCAGTACTTC
NA	TRBV10-3	TRBJ1-1	NA	CAISDPGVVAEAFF	TGTGCCATCAGTGACCCAGGGGTCGTGGCTGAAGCTTTCTTT